This section outlines one T cell receptor (beta chain) sequence together with its context. Its antigen remains unidentified. These data are taken from a study of radiotherapy plus CTLA-4 blockade in lung cancer. The overall study: Overall, less than 20% of patients showed an objective response, while 31% attained disease control.

Points from the study as a whole: With interferon-beta, early dynamics of blood T cell clones were reported to best predict response.

The table came from immunoSEQ multiplex PCR; TCRdb's copy has only in-frame clones and leaves some out. The table records some 78,000 clones, around 87% of them present only once. CTLA-4 blockade using ipilimumab, together with focal radiation, was received by patients with chemo-refractory metastatic non-small-cell lung cancer. The source is a human donor with non-small cell lung cancer who had stable disease on radiotherapy plus ipilimumab. The source material was peripheral blood, sampled from a patient treated with radiotherapy plus ipilimumab.

CDR3 nucleotide sequence: TGCGCCAGCAGCCCTAGCGGGGGGAACACTGAAGCTTTCTTT. It encodes CASSPSGGNTEAFF. J is TRBJ1-1 and V is TRBV5-1, with a possible D match to TRBD1 (5 bases). Germline CDR1 and CDR2: SGHRS and YFSETQ. V shed 4 bases and J shed 1 base, with 11 bases lying between them. The CDR3 has 14 residues.